The 16 T cell receptor beta chains given below trace back to one sample, sequenced in a study of blood T cell repertoires in COVID-19. TCRdb's table, derived via immunoSEQ multiplex PCR, lists solely in-frame clones and lacks some. The repertoire holds around 100,000 clones, with roughly 84% as singletons. The sample consisted of peripheral blood. The receptors come from a human donor in a cohort sampled during active COVID-19.

The chain recombines TRBV6-6 with TRBJ1-2; 10 bases align to TRBD1. The CDR3 totals 14 residues. The germline V gene encodes CDR1 MNHNY and CDR2 SVGAGI (reference sequence). After removal of 6 bases from V and 7 bases from J, the junction contained 8 bases not matched to a gene. The DNA for the CDR3 is TGTGCCAGCAGCCCGACAGGGGGCACGGCTGGCTACACCTTC. Protein sequence: CASSPTGGTAGYTF.

The chain recombines TRBV5-8 with TRBJ2-3, with TRBD1 identical over 10 bases. Germline V gene sequence: CDR1 SGHTS, CDR2 YDEGEE. This CDR3 has 15 residues. V trimming: 3 bases; J trimming: 3 bases; junction bases outside the gene matches: 4. The CDR3 protein is CASSSGTGVTDTQYF. The CDR3 bases are TGTGCCAGCAGCTCCGGGACAGGGGTTACAGATACGCAGTATTTT.

V gene TRBV4-1 combines with J gene TRBJ1-3, with D uncertain. Trimming removed 2 bases from V and 2 bases from J, with 13 bases in between. The V gene's germline CDR1 is MGHRA and CDR2 YSYEKL. The CDR3 is made up of 16 amino acids. DNA of the CDR3: TGCGCCAGCAGCCAATCCGGGAAGTTGGCTGGAAACACCATATATTTT. As protein: CASSQSGKLAGNTIYF.

The rearrangement uses TRBV6-5 and TRBJ2-1; 7 bases fit TRBD2. V was clipped by 6 bases and J by 12 bases; unmatched bases: 8. Germline V CDR1 and CDR2: MNHEY, SVGAGI. The CDR3 consists of 12 residues. The CDR3, as DNA: TGTGCCAGCAGACATACTAGCGATGCGCAGTTCTTC. It encodes CASRHTSDAQFF.

This chain connects TRBV5-1 to TRBJ2-3; D is possibly TRBD1 (5 bases). V lost 4 bases, J lost 6 bases, and 18 bases lay in between. CDR3 length equals 15 residues. Germline V gene lookup returns CDR1 SGHRS and CDR2 YFSETQ. As DNA, the CDR3 is TGCGCCAGCAGCCCTCGACAGACCCTAGGGGATACGCAGTATTTT. This translates into CASSPRQTLGDTQYF.

This chain joins TRBV19 and TRBJ2-7; TRBD1 matches at 7 bases. This CDR3 region has 11 residues. The V gene's germline CDR1 is LNHDA and CDR2 SQIVND (reference sequence). The trim removed 6 bases at V and 6 bases at J, leaving 2 bases unmatched. CDR3 nucleotide sequence: TGTGCCAGTAGGACAGGGAGCGAGCAGTACTTC. Protein: CASRTGSEQYF. Based on the CDR3 plus reference TRBV19 and TRBJ2-7, the full variable domain is DGGITQSPKYLFRKEGQNVTLSCEQNLNHDAMYWYRQDPGQGLRLIYYSQIVNDFQKGDIAEGYSVSREKKESFPLTVTSAQKNPTAFYLCASRTGSEQYFGPGTRLTVT.

Only one count was recorded for this clone. The chain links TRBV7-2 to TRBJ2-7, with 13 bases fitting TRBD2. The germline V gene encodes CDR1 SGHTA and CDR2 FQGNSA. After removal of 5 bases from V and 4 bases from J, the junction contained 5 bases not matched to a gene. The CDR3 runs to 15 residues. CDR3 nucleotide sequence: TGTGCCAGCAGCATAGGACTAGCGGGGGTTTACGAGCAGTACTTC. Amino acid sequence: CASSIGLAGVYEQYF.

J is TRBJ2-7 and V is TRBV5-1; 8 nucleotides match TRBD2. The CDR3 length is 17 residues. Losses at the gene ends were 4 bases for V and 6 bases for J; bases not matched to a gene: 18. Germline assignment: CDR1 SGHRS and CDR2 YFSETQ. The CDR3 nucleotides are TGCGCCAGCAGCCCTTTGGTGGGAGCGGGGGCCAAGGTCGAGCAGTACTTC. Translated: CASSPLVGAGAKVEQYF.

This rearrangement joins TRBV7-3 to TRBJ2-1, with 9 positions matching TRBD1. The V segment lost 4 bases and the J segment 8 bases; nucleotides outside the gene matches: 9. The CDR3 spans 15 residues. Germline values: CDR1 SGHTA, CDR2 FQGTGA. The CDR3 reads CASSSGTGRVDEQFF. The DNA of the CDR3 is TGTGCCAGCAGCTCGGGGACAGGGCGTGTAGATGAGCAGTTCTTC.

The rearrangement joins TRBV7-3 to TRBJ1-1, with 8 bases matching TRBD1. Germline V lookup: CDR1 SGHTA, CDR2 FQGTGA. This CDR3 spans 16 amino acids. Trimming cost V 5 bases and J 5 bases; bases outside gene matches: 13. CDR3 loop: CASSQTSSGGRTEAFF. CDR3 DNA: TGTGCCAGCAGCCAGACCTCCTCAGGGGGCAGGACTGAAGCTTTCTTT.

This clone was picked up one time. The J gene is TRBJ1-1, the V gene TRBV6-2 or TRBV6-3; 8 bases match TRBD1. The CDR3 runs 12 residues. The germline gives CDR1 MNHEY, CDR2 SVGEGT. Losses at the gene ends were 6 bases for V and 7 bases for J; bases not matched to a gene: 4. This chain's CDR3 is CASSRGTGEAFF. Here the CDR3 DNA reads TGTGCCAGCAGCCGGGGGACAGGTGAAGCTTTCTTT.

This chain links TRBV4-3 with TRBJ1-1; TRBD1 is a possible D gene (5 bases). The V end was cut by 4 bases, the J end by 3 bases, with 15 bases between. This CDR3 is 15 amino acids long. Germline V gene lookup returns CDR1 LGHNA and CDR2 YSLEER. CDR3 amino acids: CASSLRAIMDTEAFF. In DNA, the CDR3 is TGCGCCAGCAGCCTCAGGGCTATAATGGACACTGAAGCTTTCTTT.

The rearrangement uses TRBV9 and TRBJ2-4; 7 nucleotides match TRBD1. The V gene end was trimmed by 4 bases and the J gene end by 3 bases; junction bases not matched to a gene: 4. The V gene's germline CDR1 is SGDLS and CDR2 YYNGEE. The CDR3 contains 14 residues. The CDR3 loop is CASSTGDGKNIQYF. The CDR3 nucleotides are TGTGCCAGCAGCACAGGGGATGGCAAAAACATTCAGTACTTC.

The rearrangement links TRBV7-3 to TRBJ2-1; TRBD1 matches 8 bases. Germline CDR1 SGHTA, CDR2 FQGTGA. Trimming cost V 4 bases and J 9 bases; bases outside gene matches: 5. There are 13 residues in the CDR3. The CDR3 coding sequence is TGTGCCAGCAGCTCGGGACAGGAAAGTGAGCAGTTCTTC. Translating it yields CASSSGQESEQFF.

This chain links TRBV5-1 with TRBJ1-2; D is possibly TRBD1 (5 bases). The CDR3 covers 12 residues. Germline loops: CDR1 SGHRS, CDR2 YFSETQ. V lost 5 bases to trimming and J lost 7 bases, with 12 bases between them. CDR3 DNA: TGCGCCAGCAGGGAGGGGCCCTCTGGCTACACCTTC. This gives the protein CASREGPSGYTF. Full variable domain (outside the CDR3, taken from reference TRBV5-1 and TRBJ1-2): KAGVTQTPRYLIKTRGQQVTLSCSPISGHRSVSWYQQTPGQGLQFLFEYFSETQRNKGNFPGRFSGRQFSNSRSEMNVSTLELGDSALYLCASREGPSGYTFGSGTRLTVV.

Only one count was recorded for this clone. The V and J genes are TRBV5-1 and TRBJ1-5; unclear D gene. This CDR3 has 15 residues. Germline V gene data show CDR1 as SGHRS and CDR2 as YFSETQ. The ends were cut back, 0 bases at V and 6 bases at J, with 13 bases in the middle. For the CDR3, the DNA is TGCGCCAGCAGCTTGGTGGGAGGGCCAGGTCAGCCCCAGCATTTT. It translates to CASSLVGGPGQPQHF.